This T cell receptor beta chain came from a study of blood T cell repertoires in COVID-19. Overall study: COVID-19 samples from acute and convalescent phases originated in the United States, Italy and Spain.

The protocol was immunoSEQ multiplex PCR, while the TCRdb copy is restricted to in-frame clones and leaves out a portion. The sample yields 140,000 to 150,000 clones, about 89% seen once. Germline CDR1 is MNHEY and CDR2 is SVGAGI. The CDR3 has 15 amino acids. J lost 7 bases, V lost 0 bases, and 3 bases had no gene match. The sequence came from a man in his 60s with active or convalescent COVID-19. The specimen sequenced was peripheral blood. The chain carries TRBV6-5 and TRBJ1-2; TRBD1 agrees at 12 bases. The CDR3 sequence: CASSYSGQGARGYTF. The CDR3 region has the DNA TGTGCCAGCAGTTACTCGGGACAGGGGGCGCGTGGCTACACCTTC.